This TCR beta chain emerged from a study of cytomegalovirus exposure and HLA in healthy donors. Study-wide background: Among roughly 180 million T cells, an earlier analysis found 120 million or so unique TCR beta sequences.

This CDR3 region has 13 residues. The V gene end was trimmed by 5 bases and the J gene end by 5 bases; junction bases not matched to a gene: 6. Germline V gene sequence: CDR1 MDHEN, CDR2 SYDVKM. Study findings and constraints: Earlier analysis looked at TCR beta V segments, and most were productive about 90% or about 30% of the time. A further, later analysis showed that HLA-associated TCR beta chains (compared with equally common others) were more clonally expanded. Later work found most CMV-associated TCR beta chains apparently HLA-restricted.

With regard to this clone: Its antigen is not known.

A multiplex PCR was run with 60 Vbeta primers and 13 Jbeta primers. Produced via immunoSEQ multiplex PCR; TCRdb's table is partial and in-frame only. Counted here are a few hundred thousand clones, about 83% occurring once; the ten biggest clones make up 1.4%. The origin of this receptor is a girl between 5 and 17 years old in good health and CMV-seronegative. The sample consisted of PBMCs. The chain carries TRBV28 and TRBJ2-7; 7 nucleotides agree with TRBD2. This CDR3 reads CASSLGLVNEQYF. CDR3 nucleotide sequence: TGTGCCAGCAGTCTCGGACTAGTTAACGAGCAGTACTTC.